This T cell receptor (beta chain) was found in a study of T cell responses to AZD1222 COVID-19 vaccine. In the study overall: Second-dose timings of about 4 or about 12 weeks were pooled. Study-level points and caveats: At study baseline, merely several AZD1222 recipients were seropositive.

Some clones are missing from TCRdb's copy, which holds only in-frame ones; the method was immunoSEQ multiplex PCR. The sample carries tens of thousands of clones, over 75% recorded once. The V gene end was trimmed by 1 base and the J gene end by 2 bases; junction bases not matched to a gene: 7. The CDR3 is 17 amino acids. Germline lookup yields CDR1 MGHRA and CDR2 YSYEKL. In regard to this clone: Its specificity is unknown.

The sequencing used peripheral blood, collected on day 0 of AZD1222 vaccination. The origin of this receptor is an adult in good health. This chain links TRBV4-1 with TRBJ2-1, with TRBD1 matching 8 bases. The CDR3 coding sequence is TGCGCCAGCAGCCAAGGGCGCGGACAGGGCGCCTACAATGAGCAGTTCTTC. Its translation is CASSQGRGQGAYNEQFF.